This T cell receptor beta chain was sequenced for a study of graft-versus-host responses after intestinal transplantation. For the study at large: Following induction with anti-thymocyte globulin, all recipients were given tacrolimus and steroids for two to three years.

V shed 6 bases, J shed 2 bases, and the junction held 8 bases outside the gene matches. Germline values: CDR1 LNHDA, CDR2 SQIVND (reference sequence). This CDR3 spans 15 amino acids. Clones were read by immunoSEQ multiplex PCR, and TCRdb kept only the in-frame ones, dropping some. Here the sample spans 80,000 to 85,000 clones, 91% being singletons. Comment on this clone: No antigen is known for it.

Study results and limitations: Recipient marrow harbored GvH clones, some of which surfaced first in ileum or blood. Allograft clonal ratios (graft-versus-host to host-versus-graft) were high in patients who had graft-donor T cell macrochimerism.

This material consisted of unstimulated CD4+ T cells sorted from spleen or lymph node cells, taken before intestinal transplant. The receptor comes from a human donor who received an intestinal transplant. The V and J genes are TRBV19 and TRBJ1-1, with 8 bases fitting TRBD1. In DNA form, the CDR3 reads TGTGCCAGTAGCACGGCCGGACAGGGAAACACTGAAGCTTTCTTT. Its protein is CASSTAGQGNTEAFF.